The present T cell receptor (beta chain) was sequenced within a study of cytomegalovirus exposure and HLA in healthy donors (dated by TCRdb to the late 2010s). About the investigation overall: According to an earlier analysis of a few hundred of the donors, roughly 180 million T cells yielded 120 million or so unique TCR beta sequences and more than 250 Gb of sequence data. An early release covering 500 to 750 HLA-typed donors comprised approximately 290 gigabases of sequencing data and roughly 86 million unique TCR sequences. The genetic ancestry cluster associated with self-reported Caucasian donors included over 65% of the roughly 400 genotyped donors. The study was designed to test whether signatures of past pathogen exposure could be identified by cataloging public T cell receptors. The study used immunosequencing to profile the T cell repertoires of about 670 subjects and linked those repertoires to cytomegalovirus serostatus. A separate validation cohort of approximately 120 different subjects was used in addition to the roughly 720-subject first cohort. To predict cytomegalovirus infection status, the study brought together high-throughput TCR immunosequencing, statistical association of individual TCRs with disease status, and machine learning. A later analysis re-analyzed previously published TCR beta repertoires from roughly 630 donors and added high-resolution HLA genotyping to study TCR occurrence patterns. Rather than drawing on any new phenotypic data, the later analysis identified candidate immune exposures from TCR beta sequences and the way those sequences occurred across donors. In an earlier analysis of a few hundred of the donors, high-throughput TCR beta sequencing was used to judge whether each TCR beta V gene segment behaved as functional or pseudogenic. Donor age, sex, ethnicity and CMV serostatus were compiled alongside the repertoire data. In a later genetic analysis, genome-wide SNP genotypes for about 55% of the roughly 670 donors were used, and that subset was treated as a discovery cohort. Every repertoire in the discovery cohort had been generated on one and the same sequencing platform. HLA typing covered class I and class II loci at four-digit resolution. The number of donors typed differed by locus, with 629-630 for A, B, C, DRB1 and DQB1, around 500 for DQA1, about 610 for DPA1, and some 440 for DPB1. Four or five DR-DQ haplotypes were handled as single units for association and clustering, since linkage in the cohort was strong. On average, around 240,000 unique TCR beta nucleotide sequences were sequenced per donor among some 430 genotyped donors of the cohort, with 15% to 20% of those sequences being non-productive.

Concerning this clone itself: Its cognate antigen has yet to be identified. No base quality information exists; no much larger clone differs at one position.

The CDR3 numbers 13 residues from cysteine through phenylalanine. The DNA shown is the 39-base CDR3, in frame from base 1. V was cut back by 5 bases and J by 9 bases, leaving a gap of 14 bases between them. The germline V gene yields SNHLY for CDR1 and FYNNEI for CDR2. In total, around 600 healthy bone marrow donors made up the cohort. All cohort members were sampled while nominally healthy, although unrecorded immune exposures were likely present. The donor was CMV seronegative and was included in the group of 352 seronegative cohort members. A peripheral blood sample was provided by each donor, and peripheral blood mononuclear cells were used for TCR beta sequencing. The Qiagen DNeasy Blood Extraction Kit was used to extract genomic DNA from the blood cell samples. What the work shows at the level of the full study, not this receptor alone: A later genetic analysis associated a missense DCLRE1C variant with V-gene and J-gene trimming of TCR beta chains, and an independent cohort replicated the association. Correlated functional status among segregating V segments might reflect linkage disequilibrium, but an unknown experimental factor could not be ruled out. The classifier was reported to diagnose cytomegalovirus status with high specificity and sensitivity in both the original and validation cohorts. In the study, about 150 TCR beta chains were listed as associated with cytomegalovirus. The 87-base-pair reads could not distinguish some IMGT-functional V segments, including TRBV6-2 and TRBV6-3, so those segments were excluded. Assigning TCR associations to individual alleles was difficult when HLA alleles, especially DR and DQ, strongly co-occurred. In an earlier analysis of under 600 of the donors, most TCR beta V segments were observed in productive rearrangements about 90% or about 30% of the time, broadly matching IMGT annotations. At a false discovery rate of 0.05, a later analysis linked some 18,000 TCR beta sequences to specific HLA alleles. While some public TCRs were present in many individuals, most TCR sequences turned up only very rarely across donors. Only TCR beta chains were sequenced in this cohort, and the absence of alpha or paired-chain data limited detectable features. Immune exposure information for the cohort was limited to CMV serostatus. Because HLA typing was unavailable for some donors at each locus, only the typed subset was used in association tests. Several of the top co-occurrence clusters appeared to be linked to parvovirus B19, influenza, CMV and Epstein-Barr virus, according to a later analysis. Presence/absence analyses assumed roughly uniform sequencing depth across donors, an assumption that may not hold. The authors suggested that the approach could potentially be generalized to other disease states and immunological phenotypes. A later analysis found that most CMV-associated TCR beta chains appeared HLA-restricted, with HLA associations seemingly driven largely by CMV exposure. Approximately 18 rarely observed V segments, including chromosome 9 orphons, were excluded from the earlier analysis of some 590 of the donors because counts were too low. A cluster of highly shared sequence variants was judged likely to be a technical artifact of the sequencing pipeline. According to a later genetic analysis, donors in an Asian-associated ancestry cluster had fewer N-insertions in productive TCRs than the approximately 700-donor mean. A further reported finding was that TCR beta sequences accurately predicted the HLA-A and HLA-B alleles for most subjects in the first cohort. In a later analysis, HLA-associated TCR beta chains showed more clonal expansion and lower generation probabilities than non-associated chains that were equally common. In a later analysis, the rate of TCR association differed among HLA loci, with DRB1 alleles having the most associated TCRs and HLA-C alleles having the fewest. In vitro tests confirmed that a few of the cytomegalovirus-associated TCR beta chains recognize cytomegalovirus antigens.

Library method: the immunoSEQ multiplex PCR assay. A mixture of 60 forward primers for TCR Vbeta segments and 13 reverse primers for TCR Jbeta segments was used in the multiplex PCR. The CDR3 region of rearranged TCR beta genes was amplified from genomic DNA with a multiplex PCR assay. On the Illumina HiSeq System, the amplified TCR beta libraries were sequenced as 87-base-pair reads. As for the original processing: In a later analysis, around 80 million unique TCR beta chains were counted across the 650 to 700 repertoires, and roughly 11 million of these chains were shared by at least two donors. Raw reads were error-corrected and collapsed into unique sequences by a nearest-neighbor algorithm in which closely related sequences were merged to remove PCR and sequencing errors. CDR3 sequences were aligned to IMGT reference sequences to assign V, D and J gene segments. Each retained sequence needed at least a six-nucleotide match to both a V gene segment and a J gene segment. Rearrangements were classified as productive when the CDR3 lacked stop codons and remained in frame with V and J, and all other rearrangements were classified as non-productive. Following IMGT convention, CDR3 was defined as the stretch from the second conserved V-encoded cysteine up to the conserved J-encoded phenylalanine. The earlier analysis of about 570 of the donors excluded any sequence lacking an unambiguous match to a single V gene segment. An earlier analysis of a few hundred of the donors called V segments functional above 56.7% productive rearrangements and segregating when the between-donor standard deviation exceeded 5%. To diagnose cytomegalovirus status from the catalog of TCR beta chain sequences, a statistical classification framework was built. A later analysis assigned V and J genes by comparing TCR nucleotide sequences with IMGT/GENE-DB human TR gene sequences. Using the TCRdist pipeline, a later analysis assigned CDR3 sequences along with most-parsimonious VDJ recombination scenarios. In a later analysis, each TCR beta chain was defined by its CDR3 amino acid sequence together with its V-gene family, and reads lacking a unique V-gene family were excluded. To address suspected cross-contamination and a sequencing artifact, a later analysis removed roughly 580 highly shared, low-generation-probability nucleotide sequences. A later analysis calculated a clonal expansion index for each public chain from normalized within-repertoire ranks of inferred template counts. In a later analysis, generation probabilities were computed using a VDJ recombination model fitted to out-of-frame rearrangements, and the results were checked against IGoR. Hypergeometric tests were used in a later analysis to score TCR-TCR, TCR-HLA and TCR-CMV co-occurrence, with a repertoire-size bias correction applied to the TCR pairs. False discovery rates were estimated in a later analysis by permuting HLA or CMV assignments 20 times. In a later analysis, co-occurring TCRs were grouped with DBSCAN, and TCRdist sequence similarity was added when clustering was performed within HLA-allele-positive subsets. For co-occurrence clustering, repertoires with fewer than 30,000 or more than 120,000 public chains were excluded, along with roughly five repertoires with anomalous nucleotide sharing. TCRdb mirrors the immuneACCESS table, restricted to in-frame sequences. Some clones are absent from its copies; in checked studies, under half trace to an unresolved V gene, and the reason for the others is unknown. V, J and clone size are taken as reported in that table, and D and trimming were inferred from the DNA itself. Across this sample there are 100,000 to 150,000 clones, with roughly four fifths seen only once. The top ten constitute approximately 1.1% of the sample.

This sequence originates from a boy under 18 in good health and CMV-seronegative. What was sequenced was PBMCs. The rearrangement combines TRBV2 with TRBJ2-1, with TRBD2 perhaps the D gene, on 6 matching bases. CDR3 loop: CASSPQTRTEQFF. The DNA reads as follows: TGTGCCAGCAGTCCCCAGACTAGAACTGAGCAGTTCTTC.